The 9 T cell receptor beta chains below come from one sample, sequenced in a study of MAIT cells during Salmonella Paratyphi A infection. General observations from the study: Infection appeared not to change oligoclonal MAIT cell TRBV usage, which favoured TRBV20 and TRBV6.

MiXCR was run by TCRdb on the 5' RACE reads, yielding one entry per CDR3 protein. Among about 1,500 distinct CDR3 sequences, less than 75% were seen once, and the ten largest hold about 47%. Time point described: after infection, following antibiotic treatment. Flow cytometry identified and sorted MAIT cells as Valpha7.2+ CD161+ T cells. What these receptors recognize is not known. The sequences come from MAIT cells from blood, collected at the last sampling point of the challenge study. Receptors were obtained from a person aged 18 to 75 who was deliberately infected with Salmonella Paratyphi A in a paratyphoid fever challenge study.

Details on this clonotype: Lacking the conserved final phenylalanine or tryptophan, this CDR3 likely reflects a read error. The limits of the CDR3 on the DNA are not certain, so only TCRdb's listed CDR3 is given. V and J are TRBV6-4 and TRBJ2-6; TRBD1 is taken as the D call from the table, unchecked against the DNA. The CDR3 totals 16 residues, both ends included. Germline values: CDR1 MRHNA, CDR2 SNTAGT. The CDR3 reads CASSGGGGTGANVRKG.

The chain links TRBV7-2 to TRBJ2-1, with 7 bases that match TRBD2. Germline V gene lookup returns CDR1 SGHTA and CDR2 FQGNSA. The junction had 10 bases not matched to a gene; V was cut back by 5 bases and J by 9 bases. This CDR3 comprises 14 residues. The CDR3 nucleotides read TGTGCCAGCAGCCCTGCCTGGGGGAGGGGTGAGCAGTTCTTC. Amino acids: CASSPAWGRGEQFF.

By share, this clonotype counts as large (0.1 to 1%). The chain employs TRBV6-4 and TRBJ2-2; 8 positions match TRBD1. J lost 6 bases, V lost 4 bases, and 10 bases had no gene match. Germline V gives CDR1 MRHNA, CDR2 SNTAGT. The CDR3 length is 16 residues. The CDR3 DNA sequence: TGTGCCAGCAGTGCCTCGACACAGGGGGACGCCGGGGAGCTGTTTTTT. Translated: CASSASTQGDAGELFF.

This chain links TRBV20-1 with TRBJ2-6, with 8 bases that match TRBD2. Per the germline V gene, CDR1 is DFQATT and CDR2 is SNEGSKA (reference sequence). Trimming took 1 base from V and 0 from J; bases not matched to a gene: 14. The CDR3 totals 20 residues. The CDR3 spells CSARAGLAQDGNSGANVLTF. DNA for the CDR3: TGCAGTGCTAGAGCCGGACTAGCCCAAGATGGAAACTCTGGGGCCAACGTCCTGACTTTC.

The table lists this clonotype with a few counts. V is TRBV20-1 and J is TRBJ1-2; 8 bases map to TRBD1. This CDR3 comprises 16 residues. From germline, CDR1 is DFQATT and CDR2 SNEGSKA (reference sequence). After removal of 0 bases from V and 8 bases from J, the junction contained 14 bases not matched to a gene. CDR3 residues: CSARDYLGGTGYGYTF. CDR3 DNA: TGCAGTGCTAGAGATTACTTGGGCGGGACAGGCTACGGCTACACCTTC.

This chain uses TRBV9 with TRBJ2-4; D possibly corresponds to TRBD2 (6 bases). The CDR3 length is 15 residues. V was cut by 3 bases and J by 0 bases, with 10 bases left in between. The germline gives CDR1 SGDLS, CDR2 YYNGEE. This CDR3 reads CASSGLGGAKNIQYF. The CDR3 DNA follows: TGTGCCAGCAGCGGACTGGGGGGAGCCAAAAACATTCAGTACTTC.

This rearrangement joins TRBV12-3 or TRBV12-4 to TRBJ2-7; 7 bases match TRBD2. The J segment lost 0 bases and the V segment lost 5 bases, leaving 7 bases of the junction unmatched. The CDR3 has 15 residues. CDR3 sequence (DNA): TGTGCCAGCAGTCAATCGAGCGGGGCCTCCTACGAGCAGTACTTC. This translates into CASSQSSGASYEQYF.

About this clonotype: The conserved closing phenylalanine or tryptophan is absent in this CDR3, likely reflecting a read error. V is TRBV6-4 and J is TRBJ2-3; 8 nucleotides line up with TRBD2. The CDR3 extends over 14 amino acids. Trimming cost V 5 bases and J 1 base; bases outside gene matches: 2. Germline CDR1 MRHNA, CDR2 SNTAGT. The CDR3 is CASSSSGGTDTQYG. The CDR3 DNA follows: TGTGCCAGCAGTAGTAGCGGGGGCACAGATACGCAGTATGGG.

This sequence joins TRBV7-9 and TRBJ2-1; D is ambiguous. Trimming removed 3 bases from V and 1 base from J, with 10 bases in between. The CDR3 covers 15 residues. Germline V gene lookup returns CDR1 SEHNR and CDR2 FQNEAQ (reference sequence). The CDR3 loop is CASSLVSESYNEQFF. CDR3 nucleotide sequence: TGTGCCAGCAGCTTGGTGTCAGAGTCCTACAATGAGCAGTTCTTC.